These 21 T cell receptor beta chains share one sample of origin, sequenced in a study of early T cells in non-severe SARS-CoV-2 infection. TCRdb called the 5' RACE reads again in MiXCR, with one record for every CDR3 protein. The table shows around 30,000 distinct CDR3 sequences, with about 10% occurring only once. Specimen: whole blood. The receptors were gathered from an adult who was a healthcare worker with PCR-confirmed SARS-CoV-2 infection or an uninfected control (not recorded which).

This clonotype was seen ten or more times. V usage is TRBV12-3 or TRBV12-4 and J usage is TRBJ1-1, with 7 bases identical to TRBD1. The V gene end was trimmed by 6 bases and the J gene end by 1 base; junction bases not matched to a gene: 8. CDR3 length: 15 residues. The CDR3 DNA follows: TGTGCCAGCAGCCGATTGGGACAGCAGAACACTGAAGCTTTCTTT. Its translation: CASSRLGQQNTEAFF.

The genes are TRBV5-1 and TRBJ1-5; the D is unclear. This CDR3 spans 14 amino acids. V dropped 0 bases and J dropped 7 bases, with 11 bases sitting between them. Looked up from germline, CDR1 is SGHRS and CDR2 is YFSETQ. The CDR3 DNA reads TGCGCCAGCAGCTTGGATGGGGATTTCCAGCCCCAGCATTTT. This sequence encodes CASSLDGDFQPQHF. The full variable domain, completed using reference TRBV5-1 and TRBJ1-5, is KAGVTQTPRYLIKTRGQQVTLSCSPISGHRSVSWYQQTPGQGLQFLFEYFSETQRNKGNFPGRFSGRQFSNSRSEMNVSTLELGDSALYLCASSLDGDFQPQHFGDGTRLSIL.

This clonotype was found many times. The chain carries TRBV29-1 and TRBJ2-6; D is perhaps TRBD1 (5 bases). Trimming shortened V by 4 bases and J by 0 bases, and 16 bases separated the two germline ends. The germline CDR1 and CDR2 sequences are SQVTM and ANQGSEA. CDR3 length equals 17 residues. The CDR3 region is CSVVLAAGISGANVLTF. CDR3 sequence (DNA): TGCAGCGTTGTTCTGGCGGCAGGGATCTCTGGGGCCAACGTCCTGACTTTC.

This chain connects TRBV7-9 to TRBJ2-2, with D unresolved. CDR3 length: 13 residues. Germline CDR1 SEHNR, CDR2 FQNEAQ (reference sequence). The ends were cut back, 5 bases at V and 8 bases at J, with 12 bases in the middle. The CDR3 region has the DNA TGTGCCAGCAGCCCAAATCCTCAAGGGGAGCTGTTTTTT. Translated, it gives CASSPNPQGELFF.

There are many counts of this clonotype. The V call is TRBV6-1, the J call TRBJ2-1, with 10 bases matching TRBD1. CDR3 length equals 21 residues. After removal of 6 bases from V and 8 bases from J, the junction contained 28 bases not matched to a gene. Germline V gene sequence: CDR1 MNHNS, CDR2 SASEGT. The CDR3 coding sequence is TGTGCCAGCAGCCCCAACCGGCTTGAACGTCCGGGACAGGGGTGGTTTGATGAGCAGTTCTTC. Translated, it gives CASSPNRLERPGQGWFDEQFF.

Many counts were recorded for this clonotype. V and J are TRBV2 and TRBJ1-6, with D unresolved. V dropped 5 bases and J dropped 0 bases, with 5 bases sitting between them. The CDR3 is 14 amino acids. Germline V gives CDR1 SNHLY, CDR2 FYNNEI. As DNA, the CDR3 is TGTGCCAGCAGTTTTAGCTCCTATAATTCACCCCTCCACTTT. It encodes CASSFSSYNSPLHF.

Many counts were recorded for this clonotype. The J gene is TRBJ1-1, the V gene TRBV7-3; D is unclear. The germline V and J ends were trimmed by 1 base and 5 bases, with 8 bases remaining between them. Germline assignment: CDR1 SGHTA and CDR2 FQGTGA. This CDR3 comprises 13 residues. Here the CDR3 reads CASSLIQGTEAFF. CDR3 in DNA: TGTGCCAGCAGCTTAATACAAGGGACTGAAGCTTTCTTT.

The table lists this clonotype with many counts. The J gene is TRBJ2-7, the V gene TRBV2, with a tentative D call TRBD2 (5 bases). CDR3 size: 13 residues. CDR1 is SNHLY and CDR2 is FYNNEI in the germline V gene. Trimming removed 9 bases from V and 1 base from J, with 13 bases in between. The CDR3 DNA follows: TGTGCCAGAGCGGCGGCGGGTTCCTACGAGCAGTACTTC. Protein: CARAAAGSYEQYF.

In its sample, this clonotype was seen many times. The chain links TRBV5-6 to TRBJ2-5; 7 bases line up with TRBD1. Germline CDR1 and CDR2: SGHDT and YYEEEE. The CDR3 length is 13 residues. With V trimmed by 7 bases and J by 5 bases, 8 bases remained unmatched. The CDR3 region is CASLLTGVETQYF. The CDR3 nucleotides read TGTGCCAGCTTACTAACAGGGGTCGAGACCCAGTACTTC.

In DNA form, the CDR3 reads TGCAGCGTTGCTGGGTCCAGGACTAGCGTAGGCTACGAGCAGTACTTC. Its protein product is CSVAGSRTSVGYEQYF. The V gene is TRBV29-1, the J gene TRBJ2-7; 9 bases are a match to TRBD2. V lost 4 bases to trimming and J lost 3 bases; unmatched junction nucleotides: 13. Germline loops: CDR1 SQVTM, CDR2 ANQGSEA. This CDR3 is 16 amino acids long.

This clonotype was detected many times. The chain recombines TRBV7-2 with TRBJ2-2; D is tentatively TRBD1 or TRBD2 (6 bases each). CDR3 length: 14 amino acids. V was shortened by 4 bases and J by 6 bases, with 12 bases between the two germline ends. From germline, CDR1 is SGHTA and CDR2 FQGNSA. CDR3 sequence (DNA): TGTGCCAGCAGCTCCGCGAGGGGGGCCGGGGAGCTGTTTTTT. Translation: CASSSARGAGELFF.

At least ten counts were recorded for this clonotype. The chain combines TRBV3-1 with TRBJ2-3; 10 nucleotides agree with TRBD2. The trim removed 2 bases at V and 6 bases at J, leaving 5 bases unmatched. There are 15 residues in the CDR3. Germline values: CDR1 LGHDT, CDR2 YNNKEL (reference sequence). This chain's CDR3 is CASSQPSGGADTQYF. The CDR3 DNA sequence: TGTGCCAGCAGCCAACCCAGCGGGGGGGCCGATACGCAGTATTTT.

CDR3 sequence (DNA): TGCAGCTCTGGAGGGGGAGGCTACACCTTC. The encoded protein is CSSGGGGYTF. The rearrangement links TRBV29-1 to TRBJ1-2; D is perhaps TRBD1 (6 bases). Germline V gene data show CDR1 as SQVTM and CDR2 as ANQGSEA. V dropped 8 bases and J dropped 8 bases, with 12 bases sitting between them. The CDR3 extends over 10 amino acids.

This clonotype was detected many times. This chain connects TRBV11-2 to TRBJ1-1; D is possibly TRBD1 (5 bases). V was trimmed by 0 bases and J by 10 bases, leaving 12 bases between them. The CDR3 runs to 13 residues. CDR1 and CDR2 from the germline V gene are SGHAT and FQNNGV. Here the CDR3 reads CASSLDLAGGAFF. The DNA of the CDR3 is TGTGCCAGCAGCTTAGATCTGGCGGGGGGAGCTTTCTTT. The entire variable domain, with the rest obtained from reference TRBV11-2 and TRBJ1-1, is as follows: EAGVAQSPRYKIIEKRQSVAFWCNPISGHATLYWYQQILGQGPKLLIQFQNNGVVDDSQLPKDRFSAERLKGVDSTLKIQPAKLEDSAVYLCASSLDLAGGAFFGQGTRLTVV.

This clonotype came up many times. This chain joins TRBV7-2 and TRBJ2-5, with 11 bases aligning to TRBD2. The CDR3 length is 16 residues. V dropped 6 bases and J dropped 7; count of bases not matched to a gene: 13. Germline loops: CDR1 SGHTA, CDR2 FQGNSA. The CDR3 bases are TGTGCCAGCAGTCGTAGCGGGGGGGCCAATCTTGGGACCCAGTACTTC. Translating it yields CASSRSGGANLGTQYF.

The sample holds many counts of this clonotype. This rearrangement joins TRBV24-1 to TRBJ1-4; D gene ambiguous. CDR3 length: 17 amino acids. Germline V gene sequence: CDR1 KGHDR, CDR2 SFDVKD. V lost 3 bases and J lost 0, with 13 bases in between. CDR3 in amino acids: CATSDPAAVATNEKLFF. The CDR3 DNA is TGTGCCACCAGTGATCCAGCCGCAGTGGCAACTAATGAAAAACTGTTTTTT.

The chain recombines TRBV7-2 with TRBJ1-4; unclear D gene. Germline lookup yields CDR1 SGHTA and CDR2 FQGNSA. The CDR3 consists of 14 residues. Trimming cost V 1 base and J 7 bases, with 10 bases left between them. CDR3 nucleotide sequence: TGTGCCAGCAGCTTAGGAGAAAAACTTGAAAAACTGTTTTTT. This encodes CASSLGEKLEKLFF.

This clonotype came up a few times. J is TRBJ2-7 and V is TRBV7-2, with D hard to call. There are 12 residues in the CDR3. Trimming took off 5 bases at V and 6 bases at J, with 11 bases between the two ends. Germline V gene data show CDR1 as SGHTA and CDR2 as FQGNSA. CDR3 protein: CASSRGRVEQYF. CDR3 coding DNA: TGTGCCAGCAGCCGCGGAAGGGTCGAGCAGTACTTC.

The V and J genes are TRBV12-3 or TRBV12-4 and TRBJ2-1; D ambiguous. The CDR3 extends over 11 amino acids. V shed 3 bases and J shed 9 bases, with 6 bases lying between them. The CDR3 spells CASSFNGEQFF. As DNA, the CDR3 is TGTGCCAGCAGTTTTAACGGTGAGCAGTTCTTC.

This clonotype came up once. A much larger clone lies a single base off, so this may be a read error. The CDR3 carries no conserved terminal phenylalanine or tryptophan, so it likely arises from a read error. The CDR3 is CSVVSTEAFL. The CDR3 DNA reads TGCAGCGTTGTTAGCACTGAAGCTTTCTTA. This sequence joins TRBV29-1 and TRBJ1-1; D is ambiguous. The ends were cut back, 4 bases at V and 4 bases at J, with 4 bases in the middle. This CDR3 contains 10 residues. CDR1 and CDR2 from the germline V gene are SQVTM and ANQGSEA.

This clonotype ranks as medium-sized. The V and J genes are TRBV5-1 and TRBJ2-7; 9 bases align to TRBD2. With 0 bases clipped from V and 5 bases from J, the junction kept 9 bases outside the gene matches. CDR1 is SGHRS, CDR2 YFSETQ, per germline. The CDR3 has 16 amino acids. The CDR3 loop reads CASSLGPAGGSNEQYF. DNA of the CDR3: TGCGCCAGCAGCTTGGGCCCCGCGGGGGGGAGCAACGAGCAGTACTTC.